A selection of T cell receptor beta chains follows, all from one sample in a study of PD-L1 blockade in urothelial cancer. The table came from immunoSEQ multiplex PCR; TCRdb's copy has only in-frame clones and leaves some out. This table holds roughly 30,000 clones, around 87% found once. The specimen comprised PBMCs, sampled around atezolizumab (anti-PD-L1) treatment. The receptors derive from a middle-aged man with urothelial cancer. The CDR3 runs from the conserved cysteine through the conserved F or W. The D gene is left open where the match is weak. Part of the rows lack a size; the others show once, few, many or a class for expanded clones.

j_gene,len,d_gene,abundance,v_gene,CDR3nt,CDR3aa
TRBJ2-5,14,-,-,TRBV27,TGTGCCAGCAGTTTATTACTAGGCCAAGAGACCCAGTACTTC,CASSLLLGQETQYF
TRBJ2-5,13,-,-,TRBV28,TGTGCCAGCGGAAGGACAGATACTTTGTCCCAGTACTTC,CASGRTDTLSQYF
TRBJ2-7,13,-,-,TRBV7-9,TGTGCCAGCAGCCAAATGGGGGGGCCCCGAGGGTACTTC,CASSQMGGPRGYF
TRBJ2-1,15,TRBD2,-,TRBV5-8,TGTGCCAGCAGCCGCAGCGGGGCAATATACAATGAGCAGTTCTTC,CASSRSGAIYNEQFF
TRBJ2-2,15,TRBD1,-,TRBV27,TGTGCCAGCAGTTTGGACAGGGTTACAACCGGGGAGCTGTTTTTT,CASSLDRVTTGELFF
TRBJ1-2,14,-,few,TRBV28,TGTGCCAGCAGCCCAGCGGGCCGGAACTATGGCTACACCTTC,CASSPAGRNYGYTF
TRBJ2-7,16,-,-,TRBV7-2,TGTGCCAGCAGCTTAGATTTAGCGGCTTCACCTTACGAGCAGTACTTC,CASSLDLAASPYEQYF
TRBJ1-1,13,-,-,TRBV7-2,TGTGCCAGCTCCTTGGAGGGATCCACTGAAGCTTTCTTT,CASSLEGSTEAFF
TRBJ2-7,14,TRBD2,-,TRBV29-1,TGCAGCGTTTATCCCAGCGGGAGAACCAACGAGCAGTACTTC,CSVYPSGRTNEQYF
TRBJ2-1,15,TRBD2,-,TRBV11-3,TGTGCCAGCAGCTTCTCGGGAGGAGTGCAGGGTGAGCAGTTCTTC,CASSFSGGVQGEQFF
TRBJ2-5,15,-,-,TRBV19,TGTGCCAGTAGTCTAGGGTCCGGGTTACAAGAGACCCAGTACTTC,CASSLGSGLQETQYF
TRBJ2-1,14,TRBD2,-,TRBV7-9,TGTGCCAGCAGAACGGGAGGGCCCCTGAATGAGCAGTTCTTC,CASRTGGPLNEQFF
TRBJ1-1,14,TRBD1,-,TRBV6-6,TGTGCCACTGAGACAGGGGAGGTGAACACTGAAGCTTTCTTT,CATETGEVNTEAFF
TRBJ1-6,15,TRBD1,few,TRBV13,TGTGCCAGCAGCTTAACAGGGGGATCTAATTCACCCCTCCACTTT,CASSLTGGSNSPLHF
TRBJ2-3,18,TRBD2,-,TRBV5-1,TGCGCCAGCAGCCCGGGACTAGCGGGGGGCACAAAACACGATACGCAGTATTTT,CASSPGLAGGTKHDTQYF
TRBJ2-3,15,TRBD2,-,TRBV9,TGTGCCAGCAGCGTCAATGCGGGAGAGGGGGATACGCAGTATTTT,CASSVNAGEGDTQYF
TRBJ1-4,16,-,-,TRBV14,TGTGCCAGCAGCCAAAGTTCCTTGAAAACCAGTGAAAAACTGTTTTTT,CASSQSSLKTSEKLFF
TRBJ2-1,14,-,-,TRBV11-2,TGTGCCAGCAGCCGGGACATTATTAACAATGAGCAGTTCTTC,CASSRDIINNEQFF
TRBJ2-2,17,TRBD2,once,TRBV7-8,TGTGCCAGCAGCCCGACTAGCGGGGGGCCGAACACCGGGGAGCTGTTTTTT,CASSPTSGGPNTGELFF
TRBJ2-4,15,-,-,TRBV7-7,TGTGCCAGCAGCTTAGGGGCATTAGCCAAAAACATTCAGTACTTC,CASSLGALAKNIQYF
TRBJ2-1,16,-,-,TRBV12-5,TGTGCTAGTGGTTTGAGGATAGCGAACTTCTACAATGAGCAGTTCTTC,CASGLRIANFYNEQFF
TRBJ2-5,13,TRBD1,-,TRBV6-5,TGTGCCAGCAGTCAATGGACAGGGACGGCTCAGTACTTC,CASSQWTGTAQYF
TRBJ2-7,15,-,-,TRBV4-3,TGCGCCAGCAGCCAAGATTGGAGGGGGCCCTACGAGCAGTACTTC,CASSQDWRGPYEQYF
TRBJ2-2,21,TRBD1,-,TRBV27,TGTGCCAGCAGTCCTACCGAGGGACAGGGGTTAGTAGGGGGAGTATCCGGGGAGCTGTTTTTT,CASSPTEGQGLVGGVSGELFF
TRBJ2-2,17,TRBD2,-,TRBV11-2,TGTGCCAGCAGCTTAGATTTGAAAACAGCGGGGACCGGGGAGCTGTTTTTT,CASSLDLKTAGTGELFF
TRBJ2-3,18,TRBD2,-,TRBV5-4,TGTGCCAGCAGCTTGGGACTAGCGGGGGGGCCTGGAGGAGATACGCAGTATTTT,CASSLGLAGGPGGDTQYF
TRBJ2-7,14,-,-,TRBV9,TGTGCCAGCAGCGTAGACAGCTTCTCCGGCGAGCAGTACTTC,CASSVDSFSGEQYF
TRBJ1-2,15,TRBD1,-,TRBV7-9,TGTGCCAGCAGCCCGACAGGGAAGGGGAACTATGGCTACACCTTC,CASSPTGKGNYGYTF
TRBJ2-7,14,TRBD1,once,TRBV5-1,TGCGCCAGCAGCTTGGTAGGGACAGCCTACGAGCAGTACTTC,CASSLVGTAYEQYF
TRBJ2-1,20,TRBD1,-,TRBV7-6,TGTGCCAGCAGCCCAAGGGATCCGGGACAGGGGGCGCGGCGATACAATGAGCAGTTCTTC,CASSPRDPGQGARRYNEQFF
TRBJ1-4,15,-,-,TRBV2,TGTGCCAGCAGTGAAGCGAGGGGAGGGGGTGAAAAACTGTTTTTT,CASSEARGGGEKLFF
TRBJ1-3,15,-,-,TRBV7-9,TGTGCCAGCAGCAATTTCAGGGCCTCTGGAAACACCATATATTTT,CASSNFRASGNTIYF
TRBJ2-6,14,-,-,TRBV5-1,TGCGCCAGCAGGTTCGGGTCTGGGGCCAACGTCCTGACTTTC,CASRFGSGANVLTF
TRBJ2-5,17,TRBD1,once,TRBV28,TGTGCCAGCAGTTTGTATGAGCAGGGACAGTACCAAGAGACCCAGTACTTC,CASSLYEQGQYQETQYF
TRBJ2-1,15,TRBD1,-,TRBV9,TGTGCCAGCAGCGTAGGGGGACAGGGGGCCCATGAGCAGTTCTTC,CASSVGGQGAHEQFF
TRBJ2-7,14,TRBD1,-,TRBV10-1,TGCGCCAGCAGTGACGGACAGGGGTTTGACGAGCAGTACTTC,CASSDGQGFDEQYF